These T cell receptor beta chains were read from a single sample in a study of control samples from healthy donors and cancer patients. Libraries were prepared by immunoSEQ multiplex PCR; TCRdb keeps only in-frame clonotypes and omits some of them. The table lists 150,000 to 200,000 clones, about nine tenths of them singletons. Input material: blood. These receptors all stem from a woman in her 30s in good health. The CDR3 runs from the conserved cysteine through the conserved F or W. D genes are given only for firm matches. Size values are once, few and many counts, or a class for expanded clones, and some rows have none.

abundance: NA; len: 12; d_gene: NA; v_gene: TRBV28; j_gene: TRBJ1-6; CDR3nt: TGTGCCAGCAGTTTGCAGGCTTCACCCCTCCACTTT; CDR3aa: CASSLQASPLHF
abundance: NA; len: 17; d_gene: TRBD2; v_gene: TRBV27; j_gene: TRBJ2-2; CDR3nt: TGTGCCAGCACTTGGTTTAGGGGACTAGCGAAATCCGGGGAGCTGTTTTTT; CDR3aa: CASTWFRGLAKSGELFF
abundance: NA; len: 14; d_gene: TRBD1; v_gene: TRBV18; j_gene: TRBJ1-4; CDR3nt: TGTGCCAGCTCAACGGGACAGGGTAATGAAAAACTGTTTTTT; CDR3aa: CASSTGQGNEKLFF
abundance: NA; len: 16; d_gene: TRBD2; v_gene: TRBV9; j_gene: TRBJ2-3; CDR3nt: TGTGCCAGCAGCGTAGGAACTAGCGGGAGCATAGATACGCAGTATTTT; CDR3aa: CASSVGTSGSIDTQYF
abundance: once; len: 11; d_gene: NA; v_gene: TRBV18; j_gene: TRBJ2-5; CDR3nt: TGTGCCAGCTCACTCCAAGAGACCCAGTACTTC; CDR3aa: CASSLQETQYF
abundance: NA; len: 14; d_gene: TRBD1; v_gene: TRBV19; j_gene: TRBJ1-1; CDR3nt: TGTGCCAGTAGGTCAGGGGGTCCGAACACTGAAGCTTTCTTT; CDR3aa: CASRSGGPNTEAFF
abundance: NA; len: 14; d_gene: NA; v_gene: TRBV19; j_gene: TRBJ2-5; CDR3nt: TGTGCCAGTAGTATAGTCGGGGACGAAGAGACCCAGTACTTC; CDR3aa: CASSIVGDEETQYF
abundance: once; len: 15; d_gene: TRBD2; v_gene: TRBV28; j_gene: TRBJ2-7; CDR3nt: TGTGCCAGCAGTCCCGGGACTAGCGGGAGTAACGAGCAGTACTTC; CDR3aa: CASSPGTSGSNEQYF
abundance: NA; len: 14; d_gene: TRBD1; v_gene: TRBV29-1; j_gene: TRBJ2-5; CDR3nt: TGCAGCGTCTATGGGACAGGGGGGGGAGAGACCCAGTACTTC; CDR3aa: CSVYGTGGGETQYF
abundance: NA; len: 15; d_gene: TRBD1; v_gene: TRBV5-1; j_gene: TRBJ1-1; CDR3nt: TGCGCCAGCAGCTTGGAGGACAGGGCGAACACTGAAGCTTTCTTT; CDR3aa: CASSLEDRANTEAFF
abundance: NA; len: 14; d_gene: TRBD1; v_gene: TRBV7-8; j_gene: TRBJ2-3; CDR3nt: TGTGCCAGCAGCCCGGACAGGGTGACAGATACGCAGTATTTT; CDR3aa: CASSPDRVTDTQYF
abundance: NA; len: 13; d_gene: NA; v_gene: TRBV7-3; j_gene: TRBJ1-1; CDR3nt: TGTGCCAGCAGCTTAGGGATCGCCACTGAAGCTTTCTTT; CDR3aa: CASSLGIATEAFF
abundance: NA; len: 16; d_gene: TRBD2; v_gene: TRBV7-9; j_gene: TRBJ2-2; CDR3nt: TGTGCCAGCAGCTTAGGGACTAGCGGGGACACCGGGGAGCTGTTTTTT; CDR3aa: CASSLGTSGDTGELFF
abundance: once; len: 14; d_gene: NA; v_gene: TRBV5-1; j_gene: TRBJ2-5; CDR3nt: TGCGCCAGCAGCTTGGTCAGGGGCAGGGAGACCCAGTACTTC; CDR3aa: CASSLVRGRETQYF
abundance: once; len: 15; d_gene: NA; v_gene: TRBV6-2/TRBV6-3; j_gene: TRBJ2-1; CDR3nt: TGTGCCAGCAGTTACTCGGGCAGGGTTAGTGTTGAGCAGTTCTTC; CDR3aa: CASSYSGRVSVEQFF
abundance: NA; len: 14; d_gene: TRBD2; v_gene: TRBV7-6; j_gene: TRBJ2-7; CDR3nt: TGTGCCAGCAGCATGGGACTAGCTATCTACGAGCAGTACTTC; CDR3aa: CASSMGLAIYEQYF